The present T cell receptor beta chain was sequenced within a study of blood T cell repertoires in COVID-19. Only in-frame clones appear in the TCRdb table, and some are missing; sequencing was by immunoSEQ multiplex PCR. The data hold about 58,000 clones, with over 65% observed a single time. V shed 6 bases and J shed 7 bases, with 21 bases lying between them. The CDR3 extends over 15 amino acids. CDR1 and CDR2 (germline): MDHEN, SYDVKM. J is TRBJ2-5 and V is TRBV28, with a weak D call TRBD2 (7 bases). This receptor was identified in a man aged 35 to 55 with active COVID-19. The sequencing input was peripheral blood. This CDR3 reads CASRFRGGASRTQYF. The CDR3 nucleotides read TGTGCCAGCAGATTTAGGGGGGGGGCCTCCAGGACCCAGTACTTC.